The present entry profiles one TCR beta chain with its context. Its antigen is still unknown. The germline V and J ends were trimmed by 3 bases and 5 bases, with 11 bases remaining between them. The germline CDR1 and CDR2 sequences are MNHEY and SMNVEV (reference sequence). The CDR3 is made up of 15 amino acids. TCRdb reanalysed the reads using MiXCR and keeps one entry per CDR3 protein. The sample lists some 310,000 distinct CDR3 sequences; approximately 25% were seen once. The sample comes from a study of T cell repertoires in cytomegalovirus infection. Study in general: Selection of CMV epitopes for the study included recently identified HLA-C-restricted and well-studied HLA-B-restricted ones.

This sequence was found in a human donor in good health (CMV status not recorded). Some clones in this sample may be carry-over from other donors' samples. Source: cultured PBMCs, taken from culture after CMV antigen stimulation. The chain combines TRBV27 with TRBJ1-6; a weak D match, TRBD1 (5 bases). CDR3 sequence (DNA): TGTGCCAGCAGTTTCTACGGACATAATAATTCACCCCTCCACTTT. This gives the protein CASSFYGHNNSPLHF.